A single sample is the source of the 8 T cell receptor beta chains below, sequenced in a study of blood T cell repertoires in COVID-19. The protocol was immunoSEQ multiplex PCR, while the TCRdb copy is restricted to in-frame clones and leaves out a portion. The repertoire has 95,000 to 100,000 clones, roughly 92% of them found once; the top ten carry 5.7%. Sequencing input: peripheral blood. These receptors originate from a man aged 50-60 years with active COVID-19.

This CDR3 is CASSSGTDRGRELFF. The DNA for the CDR3 is TGCGCCAGCAGCTCGGGAACAGACAGGGGTCGGGAGCTGTTTTTT. The chain uses TRBV5-1 and TRBJ2-2, with 8 bases lining up with TRBD1. The CDR3 contains 15 residues. Germline trimming cut 3 bases from V and 9 bases from J; bases unmatched to any gene: 10. Germline V gene sequence: CDR1 SGHRS, CDR2 YFSETQ.

This chain connects TRBV18 to TRBJ2-1; 11 bases are a match to TRBD1. The trim removed 2 bases at V and 8 bases at J, leaving 5 bases unmatched. The CDR3 covers 15 residues. Germline V lookup: CDR1 KGHSH, CDR2 LQKENI. The CDR3 region has the DNA TGTGCCAGCTCACCATTCAGGACAGGGGGCCATGAGCAGTTCTTC. Amino acid sequence: CASSPFRTGGHEQFF.

V and J are TRBV30 and TRBJ1-3; a possible D gene is TRBD1 (6 bases). CDR1 is GTSNPN and CDR2 is SVGIG in the germline V gene (reference sequence). The V gene lost 3 bases and the J gene lost 2 bases, with 17 bases spanning the gap. This CDR3 has 16 residues. CDR3: CAWRDPGDVAGNTIYF. In DNA, the CDR3 is TGTGCCTGGAGGGACCCAGGGGATGTCGCTGGAAACACCATATATTTT.

V is TRBV9 and J is TRBJ2-1; 11 nucleotides line up with TRBD2. The CDR3 is 15 residues long. V gave up 4 bases and J gave up 9 bases; unmatched junction bases: 9. CDR1 SGDLS and CDR2 YYNGEE come from the germline V gene. DNA of the CDR3: TGTGCCAGCAGCAGAGTAGCGGGAGGGCCGGGTGAGCAGTTCTTC. It is translated as CASSRVAGGPGEQFF.

The chain links TRBV7-2 to TRBJ2-7; weak D call: TRBD2 (5 bases). CDR1 is SGHTA, CDR2 FQGNSA, per germline. CDR3 size: 14 residues. V lost 6 bases, J lost 6 bases, and 18 bases lay in between. CDR3 in amino acids: CASSSMAGVSEQYF. The CDR3, as DNA: TGTGCCAGCAGTTCGATGGCCGGGGTCTCCGAGCAGTACTTC.

This chain joins TRBV28 and TRBJ1-2, with D perhaps matching TRBD1 (6 bases). The CDR3 runs to 15 residues. Germline CDR1 reads MDHEN; CDR2 reads SYDVKM. Deletions cut 3 bases from V and 2 bases from J, with 13 bases between. The CDR3 region has the DNA TGTGCCAGCAGTTTCAGGACAGTCGGAAACTATGGCTACACCTTC. Translated, it gives CASSFRTVGNYGYTF.

The rearrangement joins TRBV2 to TRBJ1-1; tentatively, D is TRBD1 (6 bases). Trimming removed 1 base at V and 9 bases at J, with 24 bases between. Germline CDR1 and CDR2: SNHLY and FYNNEI. This CDR3 is built from 17 residues. The CDR3 region has the DNA TGTGCCAGCAGTGAAGGTGGGCCGGGACACTCCGTCTTGAAAGCTTTCTTT. Translating gives CASSEGGPGHSVLKAFF.

In its sample, this clone was seen once. J is TRBJ2-7 and V is TRBV20-1, with D maybe TRBD1 (5 bases). Trimming stripped 5 bases from V and 3 bases from J, with 8 bases between. The CDR3 is 11 residues long. Germline assignment: CDR1 DFQATT and CDR2 SNEGSKA (reference sequence). CDR3 DNA: TGCAGTGCTCCAGACAGCTACGAGCAGTACTTC. Translating gives CSAPDSYEQYF.